These T cell receptor beta chains were read from a single sample in a study of cytomegalovirus exposure and HLA in healthy donors. Sequencing was performed with immunoSEQ multiplex PCR; in TCRdb, only in-frame clones are kept and a portion is missing. The sample consists of roughly 200,000 clones, about 86% of them appearing once. Sequenced material: PBMCs. These receptors all come from a woman aged 30 to 39 in good health and CMV-seronegative. Both conserved end residues are part of each CDR3.

TRBV30	TRBJ2-1	CAWSTGGRTMGFF
TRBV7-8	TRBJ1-1	CASSTWDRVDTEAFF
TRBV5-1	TRBJ2-1	CASSSTGDNEQFF
TRBV7-2	TRBJ2-5	CASSLLVETQYF
TRBV7-9	TRBJ2-3	CASSFLSGSTDTQYF
TRBV18	TRBJ2-7	CASSPEQVLGEQYF
TRBV6-1	TRBJ2-2	CASSELDHGELFF
TRBV19	TRBJ1-5	CASSTGGFAGVAQHF
TRBV5-1	TRBJ2-7	CASSLTGEEQYF
TRBV5-1	TRBJ2-2	CASSLVLALDTGELFF
TRBV2	TRBJ2-1	CATRSARDYGEQFF
TRBV6-1	TRBJ1-6	CASSRANRASPLHF
TRBV2	TRBJ2-1	CASSDGTGGYNEQFF
TRBV13	NA	CASSLNLFYEQYF
TRBV7-2	TRBJ2-7	CASSLAPLFREQYF
TRBV9	TRBJ2-1	CASSESGDSYNEQFF
TRBV19	TRBJ2-1	CASSIGSGYYEQFF
TRBV11-2	TRBJ2-1	CASSKGTALSYNEQFF
TRBV7-9	TRBJ1-5	CASQLAGQPQHF
TRBV7-2	TRBJ2-5	CASSQGGGGGETQYF
TRBV2	TRBJ2-7	CASSEVGGSYEQYF
TRBV4-1	TRBJ2-1	CASSQGGNRGRGNEQFF
TRBV5-8	TRBJ2-7	CASSYGLGREQYF
TRBV4-2	TRBJ1-1	CASSPGQGTEAFF
TRBV5-1	TRBJ2-3	CASSLAGGADTQYF
TRBV29-1	TRBJ2-3	CSVPPSGRTDTQYF
TRBV2	TRBJ1-2	CASRTGDRFNYGYTF
TRBV6-5	TRBJ1-1	CASSYSRGGRDTEAFF
TRBV10-3	TRBJ2-7	CAISESQYEQYF
TRBV14	TRBJ2-7	CASSQEKLAGEGFEQYF
TRBV21-1	TRBJ2-3	CASPSRRESPDTQYF
TRBV7-3	TRBJ2-7	CASSLNQGYEQYF
TRBV10-3	TRBJ2-5	CASSTGDGETQYF
TRBV9	TRBJ1-6	CASTVQGFGTKSPLHF
TRBV5-6	TRBJ1-6	CASRGQGFSNSPLHF
TRBV6-1	TRBJ2-7	CASSDPTYRASYEQYF
TRBV10-3	TRBJ2-7	CAISGSRDLGYEQYF
TRBV10-2	TRBJ1-3	CASSEQGIGNTIYF
TRBV2	TRBJ1-2	CANGGHDGYTF
TRBV11-2	TRBJ2-7	CASSFGLAGIGYEQYF
TRBV5-1	TRBJ2-3	CASSLLSGLGTDTQYF
TRBV4-1	TRBJ2-5	CASSQPGIPETQYF
TRBV15	TRBJ2-2	CATSRAGVDTGELFF
TRBV11-3	TRBJ2-3	CASSEKDTQYF
TRBV5-1	TRBJ1-2	CASSPDLDGVYGYTF
TRBV6-1	TRBJ1-6	CASSESPGRTNSPLHF
TRBV27	TRBJ2-1	CASSLSQTGGISSYNEQFF
TRBV6-1	TRBJ2-7	CASSGTGANEQYF
TRBV5-6	TRBJ2-4	CASSSAGGAKNIQYF
TRBV7-9	TRBJ1-2	CASSAGQGFGYTF
TRBV11-2	TRBJ2-3	CASSRLTSAPADTQYF
TRBV7-9	TRBJ2-7	CASSLAGRDYEQYF
TRBV6-5	TRBJ2-3	CASSSRGKDTQYF
TRBV5-1	TRBJ2-5	CASSPMGGPQETQYF
TRBV6-5	TRBJ2-4	CASSYSTSGGNIQYF
TRBV7-9	TRBJ2-7	CASSRTSGRGEQYF
TRBV2	TRBJ2-2	CASSGERHVSGELFF
TRBV5-4	TRBJ2-1	CASSFQRGGSYNEQFF
TRBV10-1	TRBJ2-1	CASSLTRALDNEQFF
TRBV2	TRBJ2-7	CASSPRTSGGLTYEQYF